The clone carrying this T cell receptor beta chain occurred a few times. The germline V and J ends were trimmed by 5 bases and 3 bases, with 14 bases remaining between them. Germline V gene lookup returns CDR1 LNHDA and CDR2 SQIVND (reference sequence). The CDR3 sequence is 14 residues long. Building the TCR beta libraries relied on iRepertoire HTBI primers, and CDR3 regions underwent Arm-PCR. A single record per CDR3 protein comes from TCRdb applying MiXCR to the multiplex PCR reads. The data hold around 400,000 distinct CDR3 sequences, with 21% observed a single time. Time point specified: persistent/refractory GD, antithyroid drugs over 5 years with positive TRAb. RNA extracted from PBMCs served as the sequencing template. This entry comes from a study of regulatory T cells in long-lasting Graves disease.

The sequence derives from a female donor with Graves disease. The chain couples TRBV19 to TRBJ2-7; TRBD2 might be the D (5 bases). The sequencing here drew on peripheral blood mononuclear cells (PBMCs), taken when the disease was refractory, from a patient treated with antithyroid drugs. The CDR3 here is CASSSGLHVYEQYF. The CDR3 region has the DNA TGTGCCAGTAGTTCAGGACTGCACGTCTACGAGCAGTACTTC.